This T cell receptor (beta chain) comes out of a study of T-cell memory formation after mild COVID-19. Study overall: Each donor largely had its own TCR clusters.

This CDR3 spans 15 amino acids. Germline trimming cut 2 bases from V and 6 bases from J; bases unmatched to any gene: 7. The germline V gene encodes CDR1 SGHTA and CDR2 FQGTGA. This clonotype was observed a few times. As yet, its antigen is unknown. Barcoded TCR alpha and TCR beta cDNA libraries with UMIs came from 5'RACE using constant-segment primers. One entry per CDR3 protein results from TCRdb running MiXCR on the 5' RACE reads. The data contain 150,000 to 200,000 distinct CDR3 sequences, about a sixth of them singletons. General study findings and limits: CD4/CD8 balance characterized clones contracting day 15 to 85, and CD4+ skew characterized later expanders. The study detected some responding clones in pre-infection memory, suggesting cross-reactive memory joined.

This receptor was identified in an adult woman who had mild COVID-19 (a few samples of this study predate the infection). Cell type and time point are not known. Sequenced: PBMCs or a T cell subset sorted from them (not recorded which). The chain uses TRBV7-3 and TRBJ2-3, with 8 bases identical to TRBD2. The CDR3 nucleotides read TGTGCCAGCAGCTTAGCGGGAGGTTTCGGGGATACGCAGTATTTT. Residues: CASSLAGGFGDTQYF.